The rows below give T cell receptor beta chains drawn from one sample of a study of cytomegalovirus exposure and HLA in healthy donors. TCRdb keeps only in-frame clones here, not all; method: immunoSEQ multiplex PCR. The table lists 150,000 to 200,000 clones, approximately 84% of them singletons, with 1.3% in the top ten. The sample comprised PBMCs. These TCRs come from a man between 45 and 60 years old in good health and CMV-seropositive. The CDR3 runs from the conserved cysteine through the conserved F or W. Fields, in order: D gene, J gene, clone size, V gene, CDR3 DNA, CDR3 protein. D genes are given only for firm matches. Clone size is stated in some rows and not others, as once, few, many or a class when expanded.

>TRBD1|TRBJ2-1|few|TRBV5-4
TGTGCCAGCAGCTCGGGACAGGGGGTGGCCATTTACAATGAGCAGTTCTTC
CASSSGQGVAIYNEQFF
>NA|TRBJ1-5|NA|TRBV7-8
TGTGCCAGCAGCTTACAGGGTGGACAGCCCCAGCATTTT
CASSLQGGQPQHF
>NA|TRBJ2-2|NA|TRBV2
TGTGCCAGCAGCCTTTCCACCGGGGAGCTGTTTTTT
CASSLSTGELFF
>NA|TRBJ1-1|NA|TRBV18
TGTGCCAGCTCCCAGGGGCAGAACACTGAAGCTTTCTTT
CASSQGQNTEAFF
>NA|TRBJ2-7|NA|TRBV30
TGTGCCGGTAGTGTTGACTCTTCCTACGAGCAGTACTTC
CAGSVDSSYEQYF
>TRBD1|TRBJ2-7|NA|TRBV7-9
TGTGCCAGCAGCTCCCGGACAGGGGGCTTATACGAGCAGTACTTC
CASSSRTGGLYEQYF
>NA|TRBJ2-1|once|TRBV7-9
TGTGCCAGCAGCTTTGCGGGCCCCTACAATGAGCAGTTCTTC
CASSFAGPYNEQFF
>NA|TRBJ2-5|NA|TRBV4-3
TGCGCCAGCAGCCACCTACGACGGGTTGGAGAGACCCAGTACTTC
CASSHLRRVGETQYF
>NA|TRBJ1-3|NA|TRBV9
TGTGCCAGCAGCGTAGCTCGGGGCTCTGGAAACACCATATATTTT
CASSVARGSGNTIYF
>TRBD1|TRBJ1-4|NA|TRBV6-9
TGTGCCAGCAGTCATACAGGGGGCGCGGAAACTAATGAAAAACTGTTTTTT
CASSHTGGAETNEKLFF
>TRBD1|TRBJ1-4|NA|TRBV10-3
TGTGCCATCAGTGAGTTCGGACAGGGGAATGAAAAACTGTTTTTT
CAISEFGQGNEKLFF
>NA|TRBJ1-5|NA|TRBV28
TGTGCCAGCGTAGTGGGTGGGGCAGGGGATACTCAGCCCCAGCATTTT
CASVVGGAGDTQPQHF
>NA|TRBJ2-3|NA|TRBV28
TGTGCCAGCCCTCCCAGGTCGGGGAGTTTGACAGATACGCAGTATTTT
CASPPRSGSLTDTQYF
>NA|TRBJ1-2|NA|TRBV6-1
TGTGCCAGCACCAGGGGTAATGGCTACACCTTC
CASTRGNGYTF
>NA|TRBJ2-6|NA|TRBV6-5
TGTGCCAGCAGTTCCGGTAACTCTGGGGCCAACGTCCTGACTTTC
CASSSGNSGANVLTF
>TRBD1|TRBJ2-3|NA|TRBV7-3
TGTGCCAGCAGCCGGGACAGGGCTACAGATACGCAGTATTTT
CASSRDRATDTQYF
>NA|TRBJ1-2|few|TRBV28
TGTGCCAGCAGTTTTATCTATGGCTACACCTTC
CASSFIYGYTF
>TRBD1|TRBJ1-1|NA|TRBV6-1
TGTGCCAGCAGTAACAACAGGGGGACTGAAGCTTTCTTT
CASSNNRGTEAFF
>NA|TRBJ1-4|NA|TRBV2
TGTGCCAGCAGTGAGCAGGGTATTAATGAAAAACTGTTTTTT
CASSEQGINEKLFF
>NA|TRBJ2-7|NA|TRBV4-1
TGCGCCAGCAGCCAAGGACAGAGCTCCTACGAGCAGTACTTC
CASSQGQSSYEQYF
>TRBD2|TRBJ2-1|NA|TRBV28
TGTGCCAGCGGCCCCGGGACTAGTCGCAATGAGCAGTTCTTC
CASGPGTSRNEQFF
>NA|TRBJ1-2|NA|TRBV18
TGTGCCAGCTCACCAGAAAGGGGTGGCTATGGCTACACCTTC
CASSPERGGYGYTF
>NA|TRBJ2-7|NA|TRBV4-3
TGCGCCAGCAGCCAAGGTATAGCGCTTGCCTACGAGCAGTACTTC
CASSQGIALAYEQYF
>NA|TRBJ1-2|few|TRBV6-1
TGTGCCAGCAGTGCCAGCGCTAACTATGGCTACACCTTC
CASSASANYGYTF
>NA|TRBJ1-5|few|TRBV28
TGTGCCAGCAACCGGGATCAGCCCCAGCATTTT
CASNRDQPQHF
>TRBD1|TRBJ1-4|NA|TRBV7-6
TGTGCCAGCAGCTTGAGAACAGGGGGAGAAAAACTGTTTTTT
CASSLRTGGEKLFF
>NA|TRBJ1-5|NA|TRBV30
TGTGCCTGGAGTGTACGAGGAGATCAGCCCCAGCATTTT
CAWSVRGDQPQHF
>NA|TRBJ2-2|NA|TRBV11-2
TGTGCCAGCAGCTCCGGGATCTACACCGGGGAGCTGTTTTTT
CASSSGIYTGELFF
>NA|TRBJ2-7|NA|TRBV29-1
TGCAGCGTTGAAGTTCCGGGGGGCTCATTCTCGGAGTCCTACGAGCAGTACTTC
CSVEVPGGSFSESYEQYF
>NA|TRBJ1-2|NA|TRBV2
TGTGCCAGCAGTGAGGCTACAGGGAACTATGGCTACACCTTC
CASSEATGNYGYTF
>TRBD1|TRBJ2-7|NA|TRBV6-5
TGTGCCAGCAGTTTACTTCGGGACAGGGCCTACGAGCAGTACTTC
CASSLLRDRAYEQYF
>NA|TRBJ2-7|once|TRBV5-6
TGTGCCAGCAGCGTGGACAACTACGAGCAGTACTTC
CASSVDNYEQYF
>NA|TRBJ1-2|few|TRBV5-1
TGCGCCAGCAGCTTGGCCGGGACTCCCTCTAACTATGGCTACACCTTC
CASSLAGTPSNYGYTF